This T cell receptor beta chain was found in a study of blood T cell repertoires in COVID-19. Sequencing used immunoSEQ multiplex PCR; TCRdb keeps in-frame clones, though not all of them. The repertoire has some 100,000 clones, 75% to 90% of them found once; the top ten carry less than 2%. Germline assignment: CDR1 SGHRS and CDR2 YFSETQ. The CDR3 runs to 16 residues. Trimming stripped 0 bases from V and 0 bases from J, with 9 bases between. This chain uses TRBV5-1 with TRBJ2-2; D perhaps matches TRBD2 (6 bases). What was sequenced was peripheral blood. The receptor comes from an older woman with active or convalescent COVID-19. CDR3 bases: TGCGCCAGCAGCTTGGAAGCGGGTTCGAACACCGGGGAGCTGTTTTTT. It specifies CASSLEAGSNTGELFF.